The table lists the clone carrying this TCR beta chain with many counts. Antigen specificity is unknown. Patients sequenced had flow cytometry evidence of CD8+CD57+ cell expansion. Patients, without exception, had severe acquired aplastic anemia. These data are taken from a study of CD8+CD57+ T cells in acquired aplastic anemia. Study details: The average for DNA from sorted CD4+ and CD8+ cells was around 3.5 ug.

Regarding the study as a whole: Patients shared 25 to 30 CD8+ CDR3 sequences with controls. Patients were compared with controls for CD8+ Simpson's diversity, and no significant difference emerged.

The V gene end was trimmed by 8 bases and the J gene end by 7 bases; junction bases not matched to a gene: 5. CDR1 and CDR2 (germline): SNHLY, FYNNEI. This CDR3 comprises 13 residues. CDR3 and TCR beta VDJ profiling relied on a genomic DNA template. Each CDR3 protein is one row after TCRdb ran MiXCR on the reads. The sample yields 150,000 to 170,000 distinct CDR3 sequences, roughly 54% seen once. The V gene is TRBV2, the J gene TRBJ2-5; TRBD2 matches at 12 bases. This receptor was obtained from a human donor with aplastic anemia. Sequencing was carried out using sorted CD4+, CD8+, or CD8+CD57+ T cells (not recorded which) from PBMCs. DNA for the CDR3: TGTGCCAGCCCTAGCGGGGGGGCGGGGACCCAGTACTTC. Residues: CASPSGGAGTQYF.